This T cell receptor (beta chain) was documented in a study of breast tumors, draining lymph nodes, adjacent tissues. The lymph nodes were axillary draining lymph nodes from breast cancer patients. Findings of the study overall: The data were judged consistent with most tumor T cells coming from lymph node and expanding in tumor. Compared with lymph nodes, tumors were less diverse; compared with nontumor tissue, more. Data only fit, rather than demonstrated, lymph node origin of most tumor T cells.

TCRdb redid the calling of the multiplex PCR reads with MiXCR, one entry per CDR3 protein. The sample includes 150,000 to 200,000 distinct CDR3 sequences, around a third seen only once; the top ten take about 3.7%. This clonotype was found many times. No antigen is known for it. Per the germline V gene, CDR1 is MGHRA and CDR2 is YSYEKL. Trimming removed 0 bases from V and 10 bases from J, with 13 bases in between. The CDR3 totals 14 residues. V usage is TRBV4-1 and J usage is TRBJ2-1, with D perhaps TRBD2 (5 bases). The sequencing input was axillary lymph node tissue. The TCR comes from a female donor with breast cancer. Some clones in this sample may be carry-over from other donors' samples. The CDR3 DNA is TGCGCCAGCAGCCAAGATGGTGGAGGAGACGAGCAGTTCTTC. Amino acids: CASSQDGGGDEQFF.